This TCR beta chain stems from a study of blood T cell repertoires in COVID-19. At the level of the study: Samples taken during acute and convalescent COVID-19 were collected in the United States, Italy and Spain. From T cells, B-cell-depleted T cells, or PBMCs came the material, which was cDNA or gDNA.

This clone appeared once. The trim removed 3 bases at V and 7 bases at J, leaving 8 bases unmatched. CDR1 is SGHAT, CDR2 FQDESV, per germline (reference sequence). This CDR3 has 14 residues. Authors' analysis steps: Amplifying reference gene primers gave estimates of nucleated cell counts. Sequencing was performed with immunoSEQ multiplex PCR; in TCRdb, only in-frame clones are kept and a portion is missing. That table furnishes V, J and clone size, whereas the DNA furnished D and trimming. The sample holds more than 70,000 clones, roughly nine tenths seen once. The source material was peripheral blood. The chain is built from TRBV11-1 and TRBJ2-5; 7 bases align to TRBD1. This TCR was sampled from a woman aged 50 to 65 with active or convalescent COVID-19. The CDR3 nucleotides read TGTGCCAGCAGCTTGGGGGACAGCAGCGGGACCCAGTACTTC. Its protein product is CASSLGDSSGTQYF.